Below are 31 T cell receptor beta chains sequenced from a single sample in a study of cytomegalovirus exposure and HLA in healthy donors. Use of 60 Vbeta and 13 Jbeta primers characterized the PCR. The method was immunoSEQ multiplex PCR; TCRdb's version includes in-frame clones alone and lacks a portion of them. The data show around 200,000 clones, approximately 82% seen once. What was sequenced was PBMCs. The receptors originated from a girl aged 2-10 years in good health and CMV-seropositive.

This chain connects TRBV5-1 to TRBJ2-5; D remains unclear. The CDR3 loop spans 11 amino acids. CDR1 is SGHRS, CDR2 YFSETQ, per germline. Trimming pared 3 bases from V and 4 bases from J, leaving 4 bases between. CDR3 in amino acids: CASSSLETQYF. The CDR3, as DNA: TGCGCCAGCAGCTCCTTAGAGACCCAGTACTTC.

The chain has TRBV7-9 and TRBJ1-3; weak D call: TRBD1 (5 bases). The germline gives CDR1 SEHNR, CDR2 FQNEAQ (reference sequence). This CDR3 has 16 amino acids. Trimming shortened V by 1 base and J by 2 bases, and 12 bases separated the two germline ends. The CDR3, as DNA: TGTGCCAGCAGCTTAGGACCCGGGGGGGCTGGAAACACCATATATTTT. Translating it yields CASSLGPGGAGNTIYF.

V usage is TRBV6-1 and J usage is TRBJ2-7; TRBD2 might be the D (6 bases). Germline-derived CDR1 and CDR2 are MNHNS and SASEGT. V gave up 5 bases and J gave up 4 bases, with 12 bases separating them. This CDR3 region has 13 residues. CDR3 coding DNA: TGTGCCAGCAGTCGGGACTTGTTATACGAGCAGTACTTC. Protein: CASSRDLLYEQYF.

The rearrangement joins TRBV4-1 to TRBJ2-5; D is unclear. The J call may be in error: the DNA end matches TRBJ2-7 better. The germline CDR1 and CDR2 sequences are MGHRA and YSYEKL. The CDR3 totals 13 residues. This CDR3 reads CASSQDFGHEQYF. CDR3 coding DNA: TGCGCCAGCAGCCAAGACTTCGGTCACGAGCAGTACTTC.

This clone has just a few counts. V is TRBV6-5 and J is TRBJ1-6; tentatively, D is TRBD1 (6 bases). CDR3 size: 16 residues. Between the trimmed V and J ends, which lost 1 base and 9 bases, there was a span of 16 bases. CDR1 and CDR2 (germline): MNHEY, SVGAGI. CDR3 region: CASSYFGRQAGSPLHF. In DNA form, the CDR3 reads TGTGCCAGCAGTTACTTCGGAAGACAGGCGGGTTCACCCCTCCACTTT.

This sequence joins TRBV5-1 and TRBJ1-4, with 12 bases fitting TRBD1. The junction had 4 bases not matched to a gene; V was cut back by 2 bases and J by 5 bases. This CDR3 is 16 amino acids long. Germline loops: CDR1 SGHRS, CDR2 YFSETQ. This chain's CDR3 is CASSFGGTGGNEKLFF. DNA of the CDR3: TGCGCCAGCAGCTTTGGGGGGACAGGGGGCAATGAAAAACTGTTTTTT.

This chain uses TRBV28 with TRBJ2-7, with 7 bases matching TRBD2. CDR3 size: 13 residues. Germline lookup yields CDR1 MDHEN and CDR2 SYDVKM. Trimming at V came to 6 bases and at J to 5 bases, leaving 7 bases not matched to a gene. Here the CDR3 DNA reads TGTGCCAGCAGCTCTCGACTAGCCCACGAGCAGTACTTC. Translated: CASSSRLAHEQYF.

The genes are TRBV12-5 and TRBJ2-3; 14 bases agree with TRBD2. The J segment lost 4 bases and the V segment lost 6 bases, leaving 18 bases of the junction unmatched. Germline-derived CDR1 and CDR2 are LGHNT and FRNRAP. The CDR3 sequence is 20 residues long. The CDR3 loop is CASGLRRAGTSGSRADTQYF. The CDR3 region has the DNA TGTGCTAGTGGACTAAGAAGGGCCGGGACTAGCGGGAGTAGGGCAGATACGCAGTATTTT.

The V and J genes are TRBV30 and TRBJ2-1; TRBD2 aligns across 14 bases. J gave up 8 bases and V 4 bases, and 10 bases lay outside the gene matches. The CDR3 is made up of 16 amino acids. Germline lookup yields CDR1 GTSNPN and CDR2 SVGIG (reference sequence). The CDR3 reads CAWTLAGTSGSDEQFF. The CDR3, as DNA: TGTGCCTGGACTTTAGCCGGGACTAGCGGGAGTGATGAGCAGTTCTTC.

The sample holds many counts of this clone. The chain links TRBV2 to TRBJ2-1; the match to TRBD2 covers 10 bases. V shed 6 bases, J shed 5 bases, and the junction held 7 bases outside the gene matches. Germline CDR1 is SNHLY and CDR2 is FYNNEI. This CDR3 is 15 amino acids long. CDR3 in amino acids: CASRFTSGAHNEQFF. For the CDR3, the DNA is TGTGCCAGCAGATTTACTAGCGGGGCACACAATGAGCAGTTCTTC.

In this sample, this clone turned up once. The CDR3 DNA reads as TGTGCCAGTAGTATGATGCGAAGCTCCTACGAGCAGTACTTC. Its translation: CASSMMRSSYEQYF. The gene calls are TRBV19 and TRBJ2-7; the D is unclear. The V gene's germline CDR1 is LNHDA and CDR2 SQIVND (reference sequence). Trimming pared 3 bases from V and 0 bases from J, leaving 9 bases between. The CDR3 length is 14 residues.

This clone was counted a few times. J is TRBJ1-4 and V is TRBV2; 8 bases match TRBD1. This CDR3 contains 11 residues. Trimming at V came to 10 bases and at J to 13 bases, leaving 8 bases not matched to a gene. The germline V gene encodes CDR1 SNHLY and CDR2 FYNNEI. CDR3 protein: CAIQGARRLFF. The CDR3, as DNA: TGTGCCATCCAGGGGGCGCGACGACTGTTTTTT.

The V and J genes are TRBV19 and TRBJ1-1; D is possibly TRBD1 (6 bases). The CDR3 extends over 13 amino acids. The V gene lost 5 bases and the J gene lost 6 bases, with 13 bases spanning the gap. Germline V gene sequence: CDR1 LNHDA, CDR2 SQIVND (reference sequence). The CDR3 loop is CASSATGSSEAFF. DNA for the CDR3: TGTGCCAGTAGTGCAACAGGGAGCTCTGAAGCTTTCTTT.

This clone has a handful of counts. V is TRBV30 and J is TRBJ1-6, with 9 bases fitting TRBD1. Unmatched junction bases numbered 4, after V lost 3 bases and J lost 7 bases. The CDR3 is 14 amino acids. Germline V gene lookup returns CDR1 GTSNPN and CDR2 SVGIG (reference sequence). The CDR3 coding sequence is TGTGCCTGGAGCCCCGGACAGGGGAATTCACCCCTCCACTTT. It specifies CAWSPGQGNSPLHF.

V usage is TRBV30 and J usage is TRBJ1-2, with 10 bases aligning to TRBD1. The germline V gene has CDR1 GTSNPN and CDR2 SVGIG (reference sequence). The CDR3 consists of 13 residues. The ends lost 3 bases at V and 3 bases at J; junction bases unmatched: 1. CDR3 sequence reads: CAWRGQGYYGYTF. The CDR3 DNA sequence: TGTGCCTGGAGGGGACAGGGGTACTATGGCTACACCTTC.

The rearrangement links TRBV10-3 to TRBJ1-2; D is unclear. The germline gives CDR1 ENHRY, CDR2 SYGVKD. The CDR3 consists of 12 residues. Trimming removed 3 bases from V and 3 bases from J, with 5 bases in between. In DNA form, the CDR3 reads TGTGCCATCAGTGATCTCGACTATGGCTACACCTTC. Protein: CAISDLDYGYTF.

This clone appeared a few times. The rearrangement joins TRBV28 to TRBJ1-1; a weak D match, TRBD1 (6 bases). Germline lookup yields CDR1 MDHEN and CDR2 SYDVKM. V lost 0 bases and J 1 base, leaving 9 bases between the germline ends. The CDR3 length is 15 residues. The CDR3 is CASSLWDRRNTEAFF. Written as DNA, the CDR3 is TGTGCCAGCAGTTTATGGGACAGACGGAACACTGAAGCTTTCTTT.

The CDR3 nucleotides read TGTGCCAGCAGCCCGTTAAGTACTATGGGTGGCTACACCTTC. It is translated as CASSPLSTMGGYTF. The genes are TRBV7-3 and TRBJ1-2; D is unresolved. Germline CDR1 SGHTA, CDR2 FQGTGA. The CDR3 length is 14 residues. V lost 5 bases and J 7 bases, leaving 17 bases between the germline ends.

The chain links TRBV28 to TRBJ1-3; D is perhaps TRBD1 (5 bases). Trimming removed 5 bases from V and 6 bases from J, with 11 bases in between. The CDR3 has 13 amino acids. From germline, CDR1 is MDHEN and CDR2 SYDVKM. The CDR3 region has the DNA TGTGCCAGCAGTGCAGGGTTTTCAAACACCATATATTTT. Its translation is CASSAGFSNTIYF.

The CDR3 nucleotides are TGTGCCAGCAGCTTAGCTTCGACAGCCCTAGACTATGGCTACACCTTC. It specifies CASSLASTALDYGYTF. This chain uses TRBV7-8 with TRBJ1-2, with a tentative D call TRBD1 (5 bases). In germline, CDR1 is SGHVS, CDR2 FQNEAQ. CDR3 size: 16 residues. Trimming took off 0 bases at V and 3 bases at J, with 14 bases between the two ends. The full variable domain, its missing parts supplied by reference TRBV7-8 and TRBJ1-2, is GAGVSQSPRYKVAKRGQDVALRCDPISGHVSLFWYQQALGQGPEFLTYFQNEAQLDKSGLPSDRFFAERPEGSVSTLKIQRTQQEDSAVYLCASSLASTALDYGYTFGSGTRLTVV.

The V call is TRBV2, the J call TRBJ1-5, with D uncertain. Germline assignment: CDR1 SNHLY and CDR2 FYNNEI. Trimming pared 6 bases from V and 1 base from J, leaving 16 bases between. The CDR3 is 16 residues long. Here the CDR3 reads CASSSEGIGSNQPQHF. CDR3 coding DNA: TGTGCCAGCAGCTCTGAGGGAATCGGGAGCAATCAGCCCCAGCATTTT. Combining the CDR3 with reference TRBV2 and TRBJ1-5 gives the whole variable domain EPEVTQTPSHQVTQMGQEVILRCVPISNHLYFYWYRQILGQKVEFLVSFYNNEISEKSEIFDDQFSVERPDGSNFTLKIRSTKLEDSAMYFCASSSEGIGSNQPQHFGDGTRLSIL.

The rearrangement joins TRBV27 to TRBJ1-5; 9 bases fit TRBD1. The germline CDR1 and CDR2 sequences are MNHEY and SMNVEV (reference sequence). The CDR3 sequence is 16 residues long. V was pared by 5 bases and J by 6 bases, with 11 bases of the junction left unmatched. In DNA, the CDR3 is TGTGCCAGCAGTCCCTACTACCGGGACAGGGTTCAGCCCCAGCATTTT. It translates to CASSPYYRDRVQPQHF.

The chain combines TRBV19 with TRBJ1-4; 7 positions match TRBD1. V was clipped by 3 bases and J by 1 base; unmatched bases: 2. The germline V gene has CDR1 LNHDA and CDR2 SQIVND (reference sequence). There are 15 residues in the CDR3. The CDR3 spells CASSIRTGTNEKLFF. CDR3 sequence (DNA): TGTGCCAGTAGTATTCGGACAGGAACTAATGAAAAACTGTTTTTT.

The gene calls are TRBV9 and TRBJ2-2; 13 positions match TRBD2. This CDR3 spans 19 amino acids. Per the germline V gene, CDR1 is SGDLS and CDR2 is YYNGEE. The J segment lost 5 bases and the V segment lost 3 bases, leaving 13 bases of the junction unmatched. The CDR3 sequence is CASSAQLAGGPGGTGELFF. The CDR3 region has the DNA TGTGCCAGCAGCGCGCAACTAGCGGGAGGGCCGGGGGGAACCGGGGAGCTGTTTTTT. Full variable domain (missing parts from reference TRBV9 and TRBJ2-2): DSGVTQTPKHLITATGQRVTLRCSPRSGDLSVYWYQQSLDQGLQFLIQYYNGEERAKGNILERFSAQQFPDLHSELNLSSLELGDSALYFCASSAQLAGGPGGTGELFFGEGSRLTVL.

This clone was seen ten or more times. This chain joins TRBV5-6 and TRBJ1-4; 7 bases line up with TRBD1. CDR1 and CDR2 (germline): SGHDT, YYEEEE. The CDR3 runs to 15 residues. V lost 5 bases, J lost 4 bases, and 8 bases stayed unmatched. As DNA, the CDR3 is TGTGCCAGCAGTCCCGACAGGGCCTTTAATGAAAAACTGTTTTTT. Translated: CASSPDRAFNEKLFF.

The genes are TRBV4-1 and TRBJ1-5; D may be TRBD1 (5 bases). Germline V gene lookup returns CDR1 MGHRA and CDR2 YSYEKL. The CDR3 spans 16 residues. V was pared by 0 bases and J by 0 bases, with 9 bases between. CDR3: CASSQEQGISNQPQHF. As DNA, the CDR3 is TGCGCCAGCAGCCAAGAGCAGGGAATTAGCAATCAGCCCCAGCATTTT.

This clone was detected once. The rearrangement links TRBV10-2 to TRBJ2-3; 7 bases agree with TRBD1. This CDR3 is built from 16 residues. CDR1 is WSHSY, CDR2 SAAADI, per germline. After removal of 4 bases from V and 0 bases from J, the junction contained 7 bases not matched to a gene. The CDR3 protein is CASSGGQGVSTDTQYF. CDR3 DNA sequence: TGCGCCAGCAGTGGGGGGCAGGGGGTTAGCACAGATACGCAGTATTTT.

This chain uses TRBV5-1 with TRBJ1-1; no firm D call. CDR3 length equals 14 residues. Germline V gene sequence: CDR1 SGHRS, CDR2 YFSETQ. Trimming pared 1 base from V and 6 bases from J, leaving 13 bases between. DNA for the CDR3: TGCGCCAGCAGCTTGCGAGGGTCTAAGCCTGAAGCTTTCTTT. Translating it yields CASSLRGSKPEAFF.

A remark on this clone: Sequence at one end of the junction differs from germline and may be a read error. This chain links TRBV10-3 with TRBJ2-1; 10 bases line up with TRBD2. The germline gives CDR1 ENHRY, CDR2 SYGVKD. The CDR3 has 14 amino acids. Written as DNA, the CDR3 is TGTGCCAGCAGTACCGGGACTAGCGTGAATGAGCAGTTCTTC. It encodes CASSTGTSVNEQFF.

The CDR3 loop is CASRSKPYSYEQYF. The CDR3 coding sequence is TGTGCCAGCAGATCGAAGCCCTACTCCTACGAGCAGTACTTC. The V gene is TRBV28, the J gene TRBJ2-7, with unresolved D. The ends were cut back, 6 bases at V and 0 bases at J, with 12 bases in the middle. From germline, CDR1 is MDHEN and CDR2 SYDVKM. CDR3 length: 14 amino acids.

The chain recombines TRBV6-5 with TRBJ2-6; maybe TRBD1 (6 bases). The CDR3 is 15 residues long. In germline, CDR1 is MNHEY, CDR2 SVGAGI. With 6 bases removed from V and 4 bases from J, the gap between germline ends came to 13 bases. The CDR3 sequence: CASRNTGPGANVLTF. The CDR3 nucleotides are TGTGCCAGCAGGAACACAGGGCCAGGGGCCAACGTCCTGACTTTC.